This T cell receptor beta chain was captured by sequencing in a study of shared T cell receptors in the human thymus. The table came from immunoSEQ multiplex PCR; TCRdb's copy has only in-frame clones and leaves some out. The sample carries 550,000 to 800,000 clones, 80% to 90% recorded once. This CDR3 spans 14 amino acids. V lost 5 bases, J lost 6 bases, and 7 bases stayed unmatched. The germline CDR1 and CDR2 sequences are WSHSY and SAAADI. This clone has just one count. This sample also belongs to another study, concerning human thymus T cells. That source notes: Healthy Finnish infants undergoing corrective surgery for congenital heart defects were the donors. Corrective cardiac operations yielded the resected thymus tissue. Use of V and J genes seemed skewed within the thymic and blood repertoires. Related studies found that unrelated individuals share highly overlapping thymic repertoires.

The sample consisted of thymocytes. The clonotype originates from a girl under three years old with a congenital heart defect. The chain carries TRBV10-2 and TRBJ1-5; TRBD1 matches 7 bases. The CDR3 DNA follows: TGCGCCAGCAGTAGACAGGGACTTCGTCAGCCCCAGCATTTT. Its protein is CASSRQGLRQPQHF.